This entry describes one T cell receptor beta chain. The antigen remains unidentified. Patients who had autoimmune disease history or got systemic immunosuppression were left out. The sample originates from a study of OX40 agonist ivuxolimab in advanced cancers. About the study: Administration of intravenous ivuxolimab to patients occurred every 2 weeks at 0.01 to 10 mg/kg. Patients assigned to dose escalation were diagnosed with hepatocellular carcinoma, melanoma, renal cell or head and neck cancer. Study-wide results and limits: Some nonresponders also had low normalized T-cell clonal expansion.

Deletions cut 4 bases from V and 6 bases from J, with 19 bases between. This CDR3 has 16 residues. Looked up from germline, CDR1 is MNHEY and CDR2 is SMNVEV (reference sequence). Some clones are missing from TCRdb's copy, which holds only in-frame ones; the method was immunoSEQ multiplex PCR. The sample shows more than 40,000 clones, roughly 80% of them seen only once. The material sequenced was CD4+ or CD8+ T cells sorted from blood, taken in a trial of the OX40 agonist ivuxolimab. The TCR originated in an adult with an advanced solid tumor such as melanoma, head and neck, liver or kidney cancer. The genes are TRBV27 and TRBJ1-5, with TRBD1 as a possible D gene (6 bases). The CDR3 DNA reads TGTGCCAGCAGTTCTTTCTCACAGGGAACGAGTCAGCCCCAGCATTTT. Its protein product is CASSSFSQGTSQPQHF.